This TCR beta chain originates from a study of monozygotic twins with inflammatory bowel disease. The germline V gene encodes CDR1 SGDLS and CDR2 YYNGEE. The CDR3 is made up of 13 amino acids. TCRdb reanalyzed the 5' RACE reads and collapses them to one entry per CDR3 protein, without DNA. The sample has approximately 330,000 distinct CDR3 sequences, and its top ten clones hold 2% to 2.5%. The material sequenced was blood. The chain joins TRBV9 to TRBJ1-2; TCRdb returns TRBD1, unconfirmable since there is no DNA. This TCR derives from a human donor with ulcerative colitis or Crohn's disease, or a healthy co-twin of an affected twin (not recorded which). The CDR3 protein is CASSAGPDYGYTF.